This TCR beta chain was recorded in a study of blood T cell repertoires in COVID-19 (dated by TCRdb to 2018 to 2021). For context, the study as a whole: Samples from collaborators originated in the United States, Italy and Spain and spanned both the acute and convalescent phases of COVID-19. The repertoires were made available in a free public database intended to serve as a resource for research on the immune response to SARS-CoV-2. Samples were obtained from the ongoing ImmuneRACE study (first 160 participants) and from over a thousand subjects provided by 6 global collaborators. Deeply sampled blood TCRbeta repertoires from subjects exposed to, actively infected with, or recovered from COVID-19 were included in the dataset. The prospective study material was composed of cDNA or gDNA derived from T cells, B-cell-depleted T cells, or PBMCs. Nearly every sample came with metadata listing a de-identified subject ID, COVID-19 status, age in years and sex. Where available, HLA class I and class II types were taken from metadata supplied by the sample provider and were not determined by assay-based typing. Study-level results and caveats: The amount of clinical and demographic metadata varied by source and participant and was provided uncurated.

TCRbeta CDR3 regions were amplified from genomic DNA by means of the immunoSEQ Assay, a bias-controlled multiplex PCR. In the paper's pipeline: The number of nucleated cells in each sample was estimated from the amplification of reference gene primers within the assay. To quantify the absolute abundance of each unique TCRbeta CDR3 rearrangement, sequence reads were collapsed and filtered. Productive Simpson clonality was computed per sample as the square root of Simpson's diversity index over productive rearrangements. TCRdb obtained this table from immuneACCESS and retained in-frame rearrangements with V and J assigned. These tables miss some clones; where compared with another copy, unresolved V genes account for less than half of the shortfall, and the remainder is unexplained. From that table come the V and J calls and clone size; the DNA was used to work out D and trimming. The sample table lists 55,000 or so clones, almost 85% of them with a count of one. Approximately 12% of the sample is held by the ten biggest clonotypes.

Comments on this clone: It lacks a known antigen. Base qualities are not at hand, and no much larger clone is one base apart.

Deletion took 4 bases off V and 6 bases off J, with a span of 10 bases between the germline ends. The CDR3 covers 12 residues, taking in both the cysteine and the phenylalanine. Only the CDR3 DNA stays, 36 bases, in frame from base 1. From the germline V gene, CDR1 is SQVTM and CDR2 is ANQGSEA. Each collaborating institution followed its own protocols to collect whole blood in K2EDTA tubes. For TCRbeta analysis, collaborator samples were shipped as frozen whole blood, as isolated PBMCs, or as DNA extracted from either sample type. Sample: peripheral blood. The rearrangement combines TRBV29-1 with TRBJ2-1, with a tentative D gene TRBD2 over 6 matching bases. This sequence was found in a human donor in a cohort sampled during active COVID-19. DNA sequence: TGCAGCGTTGGGGCGGGGCGCAATGAGCAGTTCTTC. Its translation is CSVGAGRNEQFF.